This T cell receptor beta chain was profiled in a study of control samples from healthy donors and cancer patients. Libraries were prepared by immunoSEQ multiplex PCR; TCRdb keeps only in-frame clonotypes and omits some of them. The data contain approximately 100,000 clones, 75% to 90% of them singletons. Trimming left V 5 bases short and J 2 bases short, with 13 bases between. CDR1 and CDR2 (germline): MNHEY, SVGEGT. This CDR3 contains 15 residues. This TCR derives from a man aged 25-45 years in good health. Sequenced input: blood. The chain uses TRBV6-2 or TRBV6-3 and TRBJ2-1; D not certain. CDR3 amino acids: CASSDESVPYNEQFF. The CDR3 bases are TGTGCCAGCAGTGACGAAAGCGTCCCCTACAATGAGCAGTTCTTC.